One TCR beta chain is described in this entry. The sample comes from a study of blood T cell repertoires in COVID-19. At the level of the study: Collection of acute and convalescent COVID-19 samples took place in the United States, Italy and Spain.

Assay used: immunoSEQ multiplex PCR; TCRdb lists only in-frame clones, some missing. The sample contains approximately 380,000 clones, around 89% of which appear only once. Symptom resolution, clearance, or two negative PCRs marked donors in Cohort 3 as recovered. CDR1 is LGHNA and CDR2 is YSLEER in the germline V gene. The V end was cut by 1 base, the J end by 0 bases, with 10 bases between. The CDR3 runs to 16 residues. The rearrangement links TRBV4-3 to TRBJ1-3; no clear D. The clonotype comes from a young woman who had recovered from COVID-19. Specimen: PBMCs or T cells enriched from blood (not recorded which). The CDR3: CASSQAQSSSGNTIYF. For the CDR3, the DNA is TGCGCCAGCAGCCAAGCACAGTCCAGCTCTGGAAACACCATATATTTT.